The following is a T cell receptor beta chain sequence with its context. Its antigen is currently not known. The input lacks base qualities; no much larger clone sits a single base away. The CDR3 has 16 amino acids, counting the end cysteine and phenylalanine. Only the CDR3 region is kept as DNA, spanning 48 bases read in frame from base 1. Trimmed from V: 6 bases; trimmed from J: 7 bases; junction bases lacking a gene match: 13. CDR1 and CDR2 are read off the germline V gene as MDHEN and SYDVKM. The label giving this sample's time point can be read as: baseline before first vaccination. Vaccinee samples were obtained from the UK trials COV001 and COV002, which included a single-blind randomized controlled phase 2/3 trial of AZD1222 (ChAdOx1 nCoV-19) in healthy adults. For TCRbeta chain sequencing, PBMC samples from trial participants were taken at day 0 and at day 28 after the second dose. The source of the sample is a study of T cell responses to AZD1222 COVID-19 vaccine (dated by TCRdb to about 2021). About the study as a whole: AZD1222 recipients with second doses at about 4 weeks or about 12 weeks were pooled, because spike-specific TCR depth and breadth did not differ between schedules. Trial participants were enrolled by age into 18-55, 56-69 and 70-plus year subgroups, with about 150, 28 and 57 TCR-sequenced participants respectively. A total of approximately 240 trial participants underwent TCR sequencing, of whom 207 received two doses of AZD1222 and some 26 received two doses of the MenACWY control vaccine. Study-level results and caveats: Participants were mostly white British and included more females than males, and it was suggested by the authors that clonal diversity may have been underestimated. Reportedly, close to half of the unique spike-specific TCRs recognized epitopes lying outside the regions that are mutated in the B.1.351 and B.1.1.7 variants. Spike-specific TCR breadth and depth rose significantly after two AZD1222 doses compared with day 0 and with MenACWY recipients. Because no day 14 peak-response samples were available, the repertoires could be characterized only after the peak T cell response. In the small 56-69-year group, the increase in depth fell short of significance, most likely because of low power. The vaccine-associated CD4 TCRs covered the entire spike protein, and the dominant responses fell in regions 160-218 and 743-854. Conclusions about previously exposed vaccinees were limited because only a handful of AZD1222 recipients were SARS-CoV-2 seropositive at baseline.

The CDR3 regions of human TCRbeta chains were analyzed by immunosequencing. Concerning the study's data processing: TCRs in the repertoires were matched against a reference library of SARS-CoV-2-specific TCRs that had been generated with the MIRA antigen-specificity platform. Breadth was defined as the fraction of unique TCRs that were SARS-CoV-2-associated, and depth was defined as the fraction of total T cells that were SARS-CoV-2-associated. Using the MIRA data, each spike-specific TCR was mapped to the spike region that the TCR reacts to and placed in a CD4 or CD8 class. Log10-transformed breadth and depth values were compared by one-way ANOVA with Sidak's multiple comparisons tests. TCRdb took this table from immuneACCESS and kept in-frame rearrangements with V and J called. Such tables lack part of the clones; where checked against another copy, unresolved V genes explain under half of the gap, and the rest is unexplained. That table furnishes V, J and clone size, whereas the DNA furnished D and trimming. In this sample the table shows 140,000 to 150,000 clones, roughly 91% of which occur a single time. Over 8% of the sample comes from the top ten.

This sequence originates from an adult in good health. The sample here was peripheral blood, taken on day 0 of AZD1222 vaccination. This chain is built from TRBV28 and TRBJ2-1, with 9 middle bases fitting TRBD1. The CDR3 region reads CASSSLRDRDLNEQFF. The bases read TGTGCCAGCAGCTCTTTACGGGACAGGGATCTGAATGAGCAGTTCTTC.